This TCR beta chain derives from a study of cytomegalovirus exposure and HLA in healthy donors. Across the study: Inside one of the first data releases sat around 85 million unique TCRs taken from HLA-typed donors.

Amplification used 60 Vbeta primers and 13 Jbeta primers. Generated by immunoSEQ multiplex PCR, the TCRdb table keeps only in-frame clones and is missing some. This table lists over 100,000 clones. V lost 2 bases and J 2 bases, leaving 11 bases between the germline ends. The germline gives CDR1 LGHNA, CDR2 YNFKEQ. The CDR3 covers 15 residues. The source is a man under 40 in good health and CMV-seronegative. Sequences were obtained from PBMCs. This chain joins TRBV4-2 and TRBJ2-3; D is possibly TRBD1 (6 bases). The CDR3 region is CASSQLTGVTDTQYF. In nucleotides, the CDR3 is TGTGCCAGCAGCCAACTGACAGGTGTCACAGATACGCAGTATTTT.